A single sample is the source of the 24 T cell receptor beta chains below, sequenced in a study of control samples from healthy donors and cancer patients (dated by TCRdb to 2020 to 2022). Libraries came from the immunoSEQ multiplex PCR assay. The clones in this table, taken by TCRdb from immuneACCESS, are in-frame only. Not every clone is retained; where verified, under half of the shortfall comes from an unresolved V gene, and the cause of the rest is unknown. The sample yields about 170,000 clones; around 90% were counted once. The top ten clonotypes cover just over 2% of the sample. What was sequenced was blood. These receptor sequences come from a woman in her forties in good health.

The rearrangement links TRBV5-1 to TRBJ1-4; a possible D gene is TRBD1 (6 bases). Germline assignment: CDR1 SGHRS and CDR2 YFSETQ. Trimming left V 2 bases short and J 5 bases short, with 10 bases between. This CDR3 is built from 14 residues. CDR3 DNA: TGCGCCAGCAGCTTTGGGGGGCGGAATGAAAAACTGTTTTTT. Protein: CASSFGGRNEKLFF.

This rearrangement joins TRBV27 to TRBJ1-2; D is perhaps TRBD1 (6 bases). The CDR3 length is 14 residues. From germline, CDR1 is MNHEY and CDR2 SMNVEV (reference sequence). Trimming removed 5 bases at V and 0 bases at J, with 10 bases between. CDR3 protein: CASSQDSTNYGYTF. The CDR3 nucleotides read TGTGCCAGCAGTCAGGACAGTACTAACTATGGCTACACCTTC.

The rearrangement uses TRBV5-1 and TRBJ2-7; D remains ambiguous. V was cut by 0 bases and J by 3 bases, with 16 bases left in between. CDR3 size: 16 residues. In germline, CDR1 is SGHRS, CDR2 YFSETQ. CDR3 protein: CASSLDLFGSYYEQYF. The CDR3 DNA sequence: TGCGCCAGCAGCTTGGACCTTTTTGGCAGTTACTACGAGCAGTACTTC.

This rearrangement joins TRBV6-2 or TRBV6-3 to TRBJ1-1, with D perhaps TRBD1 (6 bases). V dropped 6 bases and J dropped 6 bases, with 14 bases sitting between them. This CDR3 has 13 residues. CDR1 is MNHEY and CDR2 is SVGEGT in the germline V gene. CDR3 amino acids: CASSRGGYAEAFF. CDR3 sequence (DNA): TGTGCCAGCAGCCGAGGGGGGTACGCTGAAGCTTTCTTT.

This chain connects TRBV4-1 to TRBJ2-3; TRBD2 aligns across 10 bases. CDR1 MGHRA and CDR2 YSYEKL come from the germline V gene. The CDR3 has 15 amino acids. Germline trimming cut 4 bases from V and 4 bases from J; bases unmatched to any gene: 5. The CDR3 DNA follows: TGCGCCAGCAGCCTCCAGAGCGGGGGGGCAGATACGCAGTATTTT. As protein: CASSLQSGGADTQYF.

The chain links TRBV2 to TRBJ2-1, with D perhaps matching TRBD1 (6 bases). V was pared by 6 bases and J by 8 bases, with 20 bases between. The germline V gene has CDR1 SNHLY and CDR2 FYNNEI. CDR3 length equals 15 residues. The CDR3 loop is CASSPLGTSGHEQFF. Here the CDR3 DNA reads TGTGCCAGCAGCCCCTTGGGGACATCAGGCCATGAGCAGTTCTTC.

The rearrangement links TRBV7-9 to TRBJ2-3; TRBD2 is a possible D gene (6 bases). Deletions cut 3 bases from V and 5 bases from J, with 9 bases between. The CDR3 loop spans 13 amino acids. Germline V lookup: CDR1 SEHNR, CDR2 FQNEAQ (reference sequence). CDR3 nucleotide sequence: TGTGCCAGCAGCTTTTGGGGGGAAGATACGCAGTATTTT. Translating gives CASSFWGEDTQYF.

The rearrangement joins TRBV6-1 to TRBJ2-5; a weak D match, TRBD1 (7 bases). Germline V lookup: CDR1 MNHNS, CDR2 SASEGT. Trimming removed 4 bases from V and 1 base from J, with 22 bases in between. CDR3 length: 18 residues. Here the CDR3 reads CASSGFTSGTAGQETQYF. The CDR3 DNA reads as TGTGCCAGCAGTGGGTTCACCTCCGGGACAGCGGGCCAAGAGACCCAGTACTTC.

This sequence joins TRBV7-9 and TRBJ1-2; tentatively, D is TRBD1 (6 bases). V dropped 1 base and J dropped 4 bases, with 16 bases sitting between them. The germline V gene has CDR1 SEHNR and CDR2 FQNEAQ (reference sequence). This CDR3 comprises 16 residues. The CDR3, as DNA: TGTGCCAGCAGCTTAGTGGTGCCAGGGGCAAGCTATGGCTACACCTTC. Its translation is CASSLVVPGASYGYTF.

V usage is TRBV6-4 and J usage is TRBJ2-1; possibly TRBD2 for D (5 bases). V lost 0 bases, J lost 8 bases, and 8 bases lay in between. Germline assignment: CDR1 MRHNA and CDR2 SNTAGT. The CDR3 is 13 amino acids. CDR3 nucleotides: TGTGCCAGCAGTGACTCGACCGGGGATGAGCAGTTCTTC. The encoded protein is CASSDSTGDEQFF.

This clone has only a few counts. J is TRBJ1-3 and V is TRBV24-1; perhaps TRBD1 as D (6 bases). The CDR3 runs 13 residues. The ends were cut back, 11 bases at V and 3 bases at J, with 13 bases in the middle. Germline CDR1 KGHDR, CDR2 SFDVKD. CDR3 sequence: CANWGPLGNTIYF. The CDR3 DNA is TGTGCCAATTGGGGGCCCCTTGGAAACACCATATATTTT.

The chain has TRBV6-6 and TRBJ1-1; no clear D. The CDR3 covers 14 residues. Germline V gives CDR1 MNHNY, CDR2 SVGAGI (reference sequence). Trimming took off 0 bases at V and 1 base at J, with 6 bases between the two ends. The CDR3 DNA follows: TGTGCCAGCAGTTACTCCGGAGGGAACACTGAAGCTTTCTTT. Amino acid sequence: CASSYSGGNTEAFF.

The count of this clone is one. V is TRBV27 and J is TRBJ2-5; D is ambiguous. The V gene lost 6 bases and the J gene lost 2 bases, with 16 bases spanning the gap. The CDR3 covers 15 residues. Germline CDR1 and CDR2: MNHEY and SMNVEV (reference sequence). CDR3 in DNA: TGTGCCAGCAGCCCCTACTTGTATGAGCAAGAGACCCAGTACTTC. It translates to CASSPYLYEQETQYF.

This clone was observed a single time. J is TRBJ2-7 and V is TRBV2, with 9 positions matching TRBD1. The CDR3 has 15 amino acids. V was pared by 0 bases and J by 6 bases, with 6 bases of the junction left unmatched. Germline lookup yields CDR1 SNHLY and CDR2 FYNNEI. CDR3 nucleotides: TGTGCCAGCAGTGAAGCTGGGACAGGGACCCGCGAGCAGTACTTC. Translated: CASSEAGTGTREQYF.

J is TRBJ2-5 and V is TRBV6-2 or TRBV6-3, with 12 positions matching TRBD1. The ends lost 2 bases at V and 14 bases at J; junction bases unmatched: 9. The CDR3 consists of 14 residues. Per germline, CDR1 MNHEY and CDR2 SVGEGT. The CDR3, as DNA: TGTGCCAGCAGTTACCCCGGGACAGGGGGCGTCGAATACTTC. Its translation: CASSYPGTGGVEYF.

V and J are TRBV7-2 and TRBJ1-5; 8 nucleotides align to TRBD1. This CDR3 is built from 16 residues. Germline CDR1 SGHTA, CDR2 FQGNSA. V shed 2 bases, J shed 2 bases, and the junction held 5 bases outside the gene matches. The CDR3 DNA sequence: TGTGCCAGCAGCTTATATCAGGGGGCGGGCAATCAGCCCCAGCATTTT. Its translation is CASSLYQGAGNQPQHF.

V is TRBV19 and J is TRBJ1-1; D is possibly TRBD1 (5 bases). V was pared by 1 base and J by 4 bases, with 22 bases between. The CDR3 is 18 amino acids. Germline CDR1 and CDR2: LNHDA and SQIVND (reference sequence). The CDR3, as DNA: TGTGCCAGTAGTATAGGCTGGTTTGGGGCAGGGAGTTTCACTGAAGCTTTCTTT. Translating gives CASSIGWFGAGSFTEAFF.

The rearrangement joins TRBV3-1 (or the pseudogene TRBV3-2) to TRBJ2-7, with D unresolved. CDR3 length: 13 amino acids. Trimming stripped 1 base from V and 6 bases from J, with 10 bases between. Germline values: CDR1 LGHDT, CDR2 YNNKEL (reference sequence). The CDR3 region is CASSQGTIGEQYF. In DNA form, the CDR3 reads TGTGCCAGCAGCCAAGGTACTATAGGCGAGCAGTACTTC.

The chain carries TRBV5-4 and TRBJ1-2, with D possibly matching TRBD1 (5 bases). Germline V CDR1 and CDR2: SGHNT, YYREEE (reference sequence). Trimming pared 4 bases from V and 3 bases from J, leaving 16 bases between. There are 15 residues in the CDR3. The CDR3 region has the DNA TGTGCCAGCAGCCCGGATGGGGGGGGTTACTATGGCTACACCTTC. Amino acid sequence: CASSPDGGGYYGYTF.

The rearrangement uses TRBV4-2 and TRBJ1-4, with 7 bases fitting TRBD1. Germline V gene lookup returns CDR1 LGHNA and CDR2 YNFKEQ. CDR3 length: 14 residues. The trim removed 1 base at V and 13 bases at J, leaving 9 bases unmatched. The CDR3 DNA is TGTGCCAGCAGCCAAGGAGGTCAGGGGGTAGGACTGTTTTTT. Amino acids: CASSQGGQGVGLFF.

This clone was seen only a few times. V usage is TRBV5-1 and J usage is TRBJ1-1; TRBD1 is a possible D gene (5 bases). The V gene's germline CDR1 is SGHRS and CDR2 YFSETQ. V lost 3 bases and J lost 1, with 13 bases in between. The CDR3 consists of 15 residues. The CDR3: CASSWGVLGNTEAFF. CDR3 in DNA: TGCGCCAGCAGCTGGGGGGTTCTGGGGAACACTGAAGCTTTCTTT.

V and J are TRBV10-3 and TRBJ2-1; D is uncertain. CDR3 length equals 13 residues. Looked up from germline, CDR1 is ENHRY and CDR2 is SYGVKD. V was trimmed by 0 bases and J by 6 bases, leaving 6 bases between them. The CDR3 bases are TGTGCCATCAGTGAGTCCAATGTCAATGAGCAGTTCTTC. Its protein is CAISESNVNEQFF.

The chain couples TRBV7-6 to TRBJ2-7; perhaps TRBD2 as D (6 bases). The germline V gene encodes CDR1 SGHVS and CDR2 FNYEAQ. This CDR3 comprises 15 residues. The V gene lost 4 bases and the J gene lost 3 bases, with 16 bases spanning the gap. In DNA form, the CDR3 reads TGTGCCAGCAGCTCCTCCGGGACTGGACACTACGAGCAGTACTTC. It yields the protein CASSSSGTGHYEQYF.

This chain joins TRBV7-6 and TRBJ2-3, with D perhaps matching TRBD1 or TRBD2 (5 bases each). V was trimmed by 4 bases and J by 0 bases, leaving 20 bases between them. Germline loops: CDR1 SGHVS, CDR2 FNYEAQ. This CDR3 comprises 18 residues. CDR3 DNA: TGTGCCAGCAGCTGGCCCGAAAAGGGGACGGCCAGCACAGATACGCAGTATTTT. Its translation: CASSWPEKGTASTDTQYF.